This T cell receptor beta chain was identified during a study of blood T cells in healthy people across ages (dated by TCRdb to the mid-2010s). Notes on the research overall: In model experiments, roughly one uniquely barcoded TCR beta cDNA molecule per two T cells was captured by template switching. Age-related changes in TCR beta repertoire diversity were measured in the study by deep sequencing normalized with unique cDNA molecular identifiers. Four age groups were formed from the donors: young (average approximately 15 years), middle-aged (approximately 40), aged (about 68) and long-lived (less than 85). To avoid experimental bias, donors of different ages were distributed randomly across sequencing lanes. Using the same blood draw, the study looked at two additional independent replicas of 1 million unique cDNA reads for two donors, one aged 18 to 30 and the other aged 80 or older. The full study reports these points: A strong correlation was found between observed TCR beta diversity and the percentage of naive T cells measured by flow cytometry. Observed TCR beta diversity per million T cells fell roughly linearly with age, and a significant reduction was already apparent by age approximately 41. Estimates of total diversity based on one million sequenced T cells were considered lower bounds and underestimates. Because the CMV infection status of the donors was unknown, age-related changes in expanded clonotypes may potentially have been confounded. Conclusive comparison of naive and antigen-experienced compartments was prevented by the profiling of bulk unsorted PBMCs. Compared with the aged group, the long-lived group had more naive CD4+ T cells, fewer expanded clones and increased TCR diversity, a pattern suggesting age selection.

Receptor amplification or capture employed 5' RACE. The listed sequencing device is Illumina HiSeq 2500. A second PCR of 7 to 11 cycles was performed with a sample-barcoded 5' primer and a J-beta primer mix. A unique molecular identifier was introduced onto each TCR beta cDNA molecule by a template-switch 5' adaptor carrying 12 random nucleotides. At least 3 million CDR3-containing paired-end reads were obtained from each sample. First-strand cDNA synthesis was performed from all RNA using the Mint cDNA synthesis kit, with priming by a TRBC-specific oligonucleotide. After uracil-DNA glycosylase treatment, a first 18-cycle PCR used universal primers M1SS and BC2_uni_R on all cDNA. Per the source publication's procedure: For normalization, 1 million high-quality reads were randomly selected from each sample, with every read carrying a distinct molecular identifier. Instead of being binned into consensus sequences, reads that shared molecular identifiers were thrown out. MiTCR, run with a Q25 quality threshold and the strictest error-elimination algorithm, handled CDR3 identification, clonotype clustering and error correction. Lower-bound total TCR beta diversity was estimated with a nonparametric unseen species model using Euler transformation. TCRdb reran the public reads through fastp at Q25 and MiXCR, keeping productive beta chains. Every CDR3 protein is listed once, alongside the most common genes and DNA of its rows. The authors' filters were not applied to this entry. The sample data list some 750,000 distinct CDR3 sequences, and approximately 21% of these were observed just once. The top ten constitute about 22% of the sample.

The 39 donors, aged about 6 to 95 years, were systemically healthy Caucasian individuals from Russia. Each donor gave around 9.5 milliliters of peripheral blood, collected into EDTA-treated Vacutainer tubes. Ficoll-Paque density-gradient centrifugation was used to isolate PBMCs, with at least 7 million per sample. Trizol reagent was used to extract total RNA from the PBMCs, yielding at least 6 micrograms per sample. Naive CD45RAhigh/CD27high T cell percentages were measured by flow cytometry on a PBMC aliquot from every donor. The sample holds a few counts of this clonotype. Its antigen remains unidentified. One base away there is no much larger clone; base qualities are not given. Measured from the cysteine to the phenylalanine, the CDR3 is 14 residues long. Just CDR3 DNA is preserved here, 42 bases in frame from base 1. CDR1 and CDR2 (KGHSH, LQKENI) derive from the germline V gene. The germline V and J ends show losses of 9 bases and 1 base respectively, and no gene match explains 8 bases of the junction.

The rearranged segments are TRBV18 and TRBJ1-1; 7 middle bases align to TRBD1. The TCR comes from a man aged 70 or older in good health. Sequences were obtained from blood. This receptor carries the CDR3 CASSRDRENTEAFF. At the DNA level, the sequence is TGTGCCAGTAGTAGGGACAGAGAGAACACTGAAGCTTTCTTT. The CDR3 plus the reference TRBV18 and TRBJ1-1 genes for the other parts give the full variable domain: NAGVMQNPRHLVRRRGQEARLRCSPMKGHSHVYWYRQLPEEGLKFMVYLQKENIIDESGMPKERFSAEFPKEGPSILRIQQVVRGDSAAYFCASSRDRENTEAFFGQGTRLTVV.